The rows below give T cell receptor beta chains drawn from one sample of a study of blood T cell repertoires in COVID-19. The method was immunoSEQ multiplex PCR; TCRdb's version includes in-frame clones alone and lacks a portion of them. The table includes about 240,000 clones, roughly 90% detected once. Sequenced material: PBMCs or T cells enriched from blood (not recorded which). These receptors were obtained from a woman aged 25-40 years who had recovered from COVID-19. The CDR3 runs from the conserved cysteine through the conserved F or W. The order of the fields is clone size, D gene, V gene, J gene, CDR3 protein, CDR3 DNA. A D gene is named only where the DNA matches it firmly. A clone size is listed for some rows: how often the clone was seen (once, few, many), or a class if it is expanded.

clone size: .
D gene: .
V gene: TRBV28
J gene: TRBJ2-2
CDR3 protein: CASSLGGGELFF
CDR3 DNA: TGTGCCAGCAGTTTGGGAGGAGGGGAGCTGTTTTTT

clone size: .
D gene: .
V gene: TRBV5-6
J gene: TRBJ1-1
CDR3 protein: CASSSAGVGMNTEAFF
CDR3 DNA: TGTGCCAGCAGCTCTGCAGGGGTGGGGATGAACACTGAAGCTTTCTTT

clone size: .
D gene: .
V gene: TRBV7-2
J gene: TRBJ2-5
CDR3 protein: CASSAPRGVFGETQYF
CDR3 DNA: TGTGCCAGCAGCGCCCCCCGTGGAGTCTTCGGTGAGACCCAGTACTTC

clone size: .
D gene: TRBD1
V gene: TRBV15
J gene: TRBJ1-4
CDR3 protein: CATSIDRGNEKLFF
CDR3 DNA: TGTGCCACCAGCATAGACAGGGGTAATGAAAAACTGTTTTTT

clone size: .
D gene: .
V gene: TRBV4-1
J gene: TRBJ2-2
CDR3 protein: CASSQGPGGYTNTGELFF
CDR3 DNA: TGCGCCAGCAGCCAGGGACCAGGGGGGTATACGAACACCGGGGAGCTGTTTTTT

clone size: few
D gene: .
V gene: TRBV30
J gene: TRBJ1-6
CDR3 protein: CAWRRDRSPLHF
CDR3 DNA: TGTGCCTGGAGGAGGGATCGTTCACCCCTCCACTTT

clone size: .
D gene: TRBD1
V gene: TRBV28
J gene: TRBJ1-6
CDR3 protein: CASSSLGTAESPLHF
CDR3 DNA: TGTGCCAGCAGTTCACTAGGGACAGCGGAATCACCCCTCCACTTT

clone size: .
D gene: .
V gene: TRBV9
J gene: TRBJ2-2
CDR3 protein: CASSVAFRGELFF
CDR3 DNA: TGTGCCAGCAGCGTAGCGTTTAGAGGGGAGCTGTTTTTT

clone size: .
D gene: TRBD1
V gene: TRBV7-2
J gene: TRBJ1-1
CDR3 protein: CASSYRTGNTEAFF
CDR3 DNA: TGTGCCAGCAGCTACCGGACAGGGAACACTGAAGCTTTCTTT

clone size: .
D gene: TRBD1
V gene: TRBV20-1
J gene: TRBJ1-2
CDR3 protein: CSASRGGDGYTF
CDR3 DNA: TGCAGTGCTAGTCGAGGGGGCGATGGCTACACCTTC

clone size: .
D gene: TRBD1
V gene: TRBV18
J gene: TRBJ2-7
CDR3 protein: CASSQTSTGYYEQYF
CDR3 DNA: TGTGCCAGCTCACAAACGTCGACAGGGTACTACGAGCAGTACTTC

clone size: .
D gene: TRBD2
V gene: TRBV7-3
J gene: TRBJ2-5
CDR3 protein: CASSLIAGAETQYF
CDR3 DNA: TGTGCCAGCAGCTTAATAGCGGGAGCAGAGACCCAGTACTTC

clone size: .
D gene: TRBD1
V gene: TRBV15
J gene: TRBJ1-1
CDR3 protein: CATSRDGQGAITEAFF
CDR3 DNA: TGTGCCACCAGCAGAGACGGACAGGGGGCTATTACTGAAGCTTTCTTT

clone size: .
D gene: TRBD2
V gene: TRBV28
J gene: TRBJ2-3
CDR3 protein: CATVTPTRGWSDTQYF
CDR3 DNA: TGTGCCACCGTAACGCCGACGCGGGGGTGGTCAGATACGCAGTATTTT

clone size: .
D gene: .
V gene: TRBV28
J gene: TRBJ2-1
CDR3 protein: CASSSSGTYNEQFF
CDR3 DNA: TGTGCCAGCAGTTCGAGCGGAACCTACAATGAGCAGTTCTTC

clone size: .
D gene: TRBD1
V gene: TRBV10-3
J gene: TRBJ2-1
CDR3 protein: CAIARGQGMNEQFF
CDR3 DNA: TGTGCCATCGCCCGGGGACAGGGGATGAATGAGCAGTTCTTC

clone size: .
D gene: .
V gene: TRBV4-3
J gene: TRBJ2-1
CDR3 protein: CASSQATWSSGYNEQFF
CDR3 DNA: TGCGCCAGCAGCCAAGCGACCTGGAGTAGCGGTTACAATGAGCAGTTCTTC

clone size: .
D gene: .
V gene: TRBV5-1
J gene: TRBJ1-4
CDR3 protein: CASSLGGTGGEKLFF
CDR3 DNA: TGCGCCAGCAGCTTGGGTGGTACGGGAGGTGAAAAACTGTTTTTT

clone size: .
D gene: .
V gene: TRBV10-1
J gene: TRBJ1-3
CDR3 protein: CASSGASGNTIYF
CDR3 DNA: TGCGCCAGCAGTGGGGCGTCTGGAAACACCATATATTTT

clone size: .
D gene: .
V gene: TRBV28
J gene: TRBJ2-1
CDR3 protein: CASSSIYNEQFF
CDR3 DNA: TGTGCCAGCAGTTCTATTTACAATGAGCAGTTCTTC

clone size: .
D gene: .
V gene: TRBV29-1
J gene: TRBJ1-1
CDR3 protein: CSAPNPGTEAFF
CDR3 DNA: TGCAGCGCCCCTAACCCGGGGACTGAAGCTTTCTTT

clone size: .
D gene: .
V gene: TRBV19
J gene: TRBJ1-2
CDR3 protein: CASSTPDSYPDGYTF
CDR3 DNA: TGTGCCAGTAGTACCCCGGACAGCTATCCGGATGGCTACACCTTC

clone size: .
D gene: .
V gene: TRBV28
J gene: TRBJ1-3
CDR3 protein: CASRFGGTPGNTIYF
CDR3 DNA: TGTGCCAGCAGATTTGGGGGGACCCCTGGAAACACCATATATTTT

clone size: once
D gene: TRBD1
V gene: TRBV13
J gene: TRBJ1-6
CDR3 protein: CASSLTGGLNSPLHF
CDR3 DNA: TGTGCCAGCAGCCTTACAGGGGGTCTAAATTCACCCCTCCACTTT

clone size: .
D gene: .
V gene: TRBV29-1
J gene: TRBJ2-7
CDR3 protein: CSVGADEQYF
CDR3 DNA: TGCAGCGTTGGCGCGGACGAGCAGTACTTC

clone size: .
D gene: .
V gene: TRBV28
J gene: TRBJ1-2
CDR3 protein: CASSPLGQGGYGYTF
CDR3 DNA: TGTGCCAGCAGTCCTCTTGGCCAGGGAGGCTATGGCTACACCTTC

clone size: once
D gene: .
V gene: TRBV4-1
J gene: TRBJ1-2
CDR3 protein: CASSQPLRSPNGYTF
CDR3 DNA: TGCGCCAGCAGCCAGCCCCTAAGATCGCCGAATGGCTACACCTTC

clone size: .
D gene: .
V gene: TRBV5-1
J gene: TRBJ2-7
CDR3 protein: CASSDTRSSYEQYF
CDR3 DNA: TGCGCCAGCAGCGATACAAGGAGCTCCTACGAGCAGTACTTC

clone size: few
D gene: TRBD2
V gene: TRBV6-2/TRBV6-3
J gene: TRBJ2-1
CDR3 protein: CASSFPVGGSGRIGSYNEQFF
CDR3 DNA: TGTGCCAGCAGTTTCCCTGTTGGGGGTAGCGGGAGGATCGGCTCCTACAATGAGCAGTTCTTC

clone size: .
D gene: TRBD2
V gene: TRBV4-3
J gene: TRBJ2-1
CDR3 protein: CASSQSGTSGDINEQFF
CDR3 DNA: TGCGCCAGCAGCCAAAGCGGGACTAGCGGTGATATCAATGAGCAGTTCTTC

clone size: .
D gene: .
V gene: TRBV5-4
J gene: TRBJ1-3
CDR3 protein: CASSLTGTGNTIYF
CDR3 DNA: TGTGCCAGCAGCTTGACAGGGACTGGAAACACCATATATTTT

clone size: .
D gene: .
V gene: TRBV7-9
J gene: TRBJ1-1
CDR3 protein: CASSAQNTEAFF
CDR3 DNA: TGTGCCAGCAGCGCACAGAACACTGAAGCTTTCTTT

clone size: .
D gene: .
V gene: TRBV12-3/TRBV12-4
J gene: TRBJ1-2
CDR3 protein: CASSSNFNYGYTF
CDR3 DNA: TGTGCCAGCAGCTCTAATTTTAACTATGGCTACACCTTC

clone size: once
D gene: TRBD2
V gene: TRBV18
J gene: TRBJ2-5
CDR3 protein: CASSRGGETQYF
CDR3 DNA: TGTGCCAGCTCACGGGGGGGAGAGACCCAGTACTTC

clone size: .
D gene: TRBD1
V gene: TRBV7-9
J gene: TRBJ1-5
CDR3 protein: CASSAWTGGQFQPQHF
CDR3 DNA: TGTGCCAGCAGCGCCTGGACAGGGGGCCAGTTTCAGCCCCAGCATTTT

clone size: .
D gene: .
V gene: TRBV10-3
J gene: TRBJ2-3
CDR3 protein: CAISESEVWTDTQYF
CDR3 DNA: TGTGCCATCAGTGAGAGCGAGGTCTGGACAGATACGCAGTATTTT

clone size: .
D gene: TRBD2
V gene: TRBV5-6
J gene: TRBJ2-1
CDR3 protein: CASSSLRAGGPHEQFF
CDR3 DNA: TGTGCCAGCAGCTCGTTACGGGCGGGAGGGCCTCATGAGCAGTTCTTC

clone size: .
D gene: TRBD1
V gene: TRBV3-1/TRBV3-2
J gene: TRBJ1-3
CDR3 protein: CASSQAGQGNTIYF
CDR3 DNA: TGTGCCAGCAGCCAAGCGGGACAGGGAAACACCATATATTTT

clone size: once
D gene: TRBD1
V gene: TRBV27
J gene: TRBJ2-1
CDR3 protein: CASSLWWQGVGKDANEQFF
CDR3 DNA: TGTGCCAGCAGTTTATGGTGGCAGGGGGTGGGAAAAGATGCCAATGAGCAGTTCTTC

clone size: .
D gene: .
V gene: TRBV19
J gene: TRBJ1-1
CDR3 protein: CASRDIEAFF
CDR3 DNA: TGTGCCAGTCGGGACATAGAAGCTTTCTTT

clone size: .
D gene: .
V gene: TRBV9
J gene: TRBJ1-3
CDR3 protein: CARSSGNTIYF
CDR3 DNA: TGTGCCAGATCTTCTGGAAACACCATATATTTT

clone size: .
D gene: TRBD2
V gene: TRBV9
J gene: TRBJ2-1
CDR3 protein: CASSAPSGHSYNEQFF
CDR3 DNA: TGTGCCAGCAGCGCTCCTAGCGGCCATTCCTACAATGAGCAGTTCTTC

clone size: .
D gene: .
V gene: TRBV27
J gene: TRBJ1-6
CDR3 protein: CASSASGNSPLHF
CDR3 DNA: TGTGCCAGCAGTGCTTCAGGGAATTCACCCCTCCACTTT

clone size: .
D gene: .
V gene: TRBV7-9
J gene: TRBJ1-1
CDR3 protein: CASSLVLRNTEAFF
CDR3 DNA: TGTGCCAGCAGCTTAGTCCTACGGAACACTGAAGCTTTCTTT

clone size: once
D gene: TRBD1
V gene: TRBV28
J gene: TRBJ1-3
CDR3 protein: CASSPMGQLAGNTIYF
CDR3 DNA: TGTGCCAGCAGTCCAATGGGACAGTTGGCTGGAAACACCATATATTTT

clone size: .
D gene: .
V gene: TRBV5-4
J gene: TRBJ1-3
CDR3 protein: CASSGGGDFGNTIYF
CDR3 DNA: TGTGCCAGCAGTGGGGGAGGGGATTTTGGAAACACCATATATTTT

clone size: .
D gene: TRBD1
V gene: TRBV28
J gene: TRBJ1-5
CDR3 protein: CASSFRTGGASNQPQHF
CDR3 DNA: TGTGCCAGCAGTTTTCGGACAGGGGGGGCGAGCAATCAGCCCCAGCATTTT

clone size: .
D gene: TRBD1
V gene: TRBV6-5
J gene: TRBJ2-7
CDR3 protein: CASSTLTGPYEQYF
CDR3 DNA: TGTGCCAGCAGTACCTTGACAGGGCCCTACGAGCAGTACTTC

clone size: .
D gene: .
V gene: TRBV27
J gene: TRBJ1-5
CDR3 protein: CASSGGRGILPQHF
CDR3 DNA: TGTGCCAGCAGTGGGGGGCGGGGGATCTTGCCCCAGCATTTT

clone size: .
D gene: TRBD1
V gene: TRBV11-3
J gene: TRBJ2-3
CDR3 protein: CASSLGTGTTDTQYF
CDR3 DNA: TGTGCCAGCAGCTTAGGGACAGGGACCACAGATACGCAGTATTTT

clone size: .
D gene: .
V gene: TRBV6-5
J gene: TRBJ2-2
CDR3 protein: CASKGSRNTGELFF
CDR3 DNA: TGTGCCAGCAAAGGGAGCAGGAACACCGGGGAGCTGTTTTTT

clone size: .
D gene: TRBD1
V gene: TRBV7-2
J gene: TRBJ2-7
CDR3 protein: CASSLHGTVNSYEQYF
CDR3 DNA: TGTGCCAGCAGCCTCCATGGGACAGTTAACTCCTACGAGCAGTACTTC